These 16 T cell receptor beta chains share one sample of origin, sequenced in a study of metastatic and nonmetastatic thyroid tumors. Via MiXCR, TCRdb re-called the PCR reads. This table holds tens of thousands of clones, over 9% found once. Not a single patient had been given any form of treatment at any point before undergoing thyroid surgery. The sequenced sample consisted of blood. The source of these receptors is a male donor with papillary thyroid cancer or a benign thyroid nodule (not recorded which). Some clones in this sample may be carry-over from other donors' samples.

This clone was detected many times. This rearrangement joins TRBV20-1 to TRBJ2-5; 7 bases align to TRBD1. From germline, CDR1 is DFQATT and CDR2 SNEGSKA (reference sequence). The CDR3 extends over 14 amino acids. V was pared by 7 bases and J by 6 bases, with 14 bases of the junction left unmatched. For the CDR3, the DNA is TGCAGTGGGACATTCCGACAGGGACGTAAGACCCAGTACTTC. This codes for CSGTFRQGRKTQYF.

The CDR3 nucleotides read TGTGCCAGTAAGGGGGCTTGGGAGCAGTACTTC. This gives the protein CASKGAWEQYF. The gene calls are TRBV6-1 and TRBJ2-7, with 7 bases that match TRBD1. CDR1 MNHNS and CDR2 SASEGT come from the germline V gene. This CDR3 comprises 11 residues. The junction had 6 bases not matched to a gene; V was cut back by 9 bases and J by 7 bases.

This clone is labeled medium-sized. The CDR3 loop reads CASSLLAQETQYF. The CDR3 region has the DNA TGTGCCAGCAGTTTATTGGCTCAAGAGACCCAGTACTTC. This chain links TRBV12-3 or TRBV12-4 with TRBJ2-5; no reliable D call. V was cut by 2 bases and J by 2 bases, with 6 bases left in between. This CDR3 spans 13 amino acids.

This clone is classed as medium-sized (0.01 to 0.1%). The CDR3 loop reads CASMGRTGGTDTQYF. The CDR3 region has the DNA TGTGCCAGCATGGGTAGGACAGGAGGGACAGATACGCAGTATTTT. V gene TRBV2 combines with J gene TRBJ2-3; D is perhaps TRBD1 (7 bases). In germline, CDR1 is SNHLY, CDR2 FYNNEI. V dropped 7 bases and J dropped 3 bases, with 17 bases sitting between them. This CDR3 has 15 residues.

In this sample, this clone turned up many times. The same CDR3 can be traced to other DNA sequences in this sample. The chain combines TRBV20-1 with TRBJ1-4; TRBD1 matches at 9 bases. CDR1 is DFQATT and CDR2 is SNEGSKA in the germline V gene (reference sequence). This CDR3 has 15 residues. V dropped 3 bases and J dropped 8; count of bases not matched to a gene: 10. The CDR3 bases are TGCAGTGCTAGGCCCCACAGGGGGCTAAACGAAAAACTGTTTTTT. It codes for CSARPHRGLNEKLFF.

This clone was counted many times. A much larger clone is a single base away; this may be a read error. Additional DNA sequences in this sample encode the identical CDR3. This chain links TRBV6-1 with TRBJ1-1; 9 bases line up with TRBD1. This CDR3 is built from 15 residues. The germline gives CDR1 MNHNS, CDR2 SASEGT. The CDR3 is CASSEGGTGNTEAFF. CDR3 DNA sequence: TGTGCCAGCAGTGAAGGGGGGACAGGGAACACTGAAGCTTTCTTC.

This clone was detected many times. The rearrangement links TRBV7-8 to TRBJ2-7, with unresolved D. The V end was cut by 4 bases, the J end by 0 bases, with 16 bases between. This CDR3 is built from 16 residues. Germline CDR1 and CDR2: SGHVS and FQNEAQ. DNA of the CDR3: TGTGCCAGCAGCTCCTTCTACCGGACGGACTCCTACGAGCAGTACTTC. Translating it yields CASSSFYRTDSYEQYF.

V is TRBV12-3 or TRBV12-4 and J is TRBJ2-7; TRBD2 matches at 8 bases. The CDR3 sequence is 17 residues long. Losses at the gene ends were 5 bases for V and 2 bases for J; bases not matched to a gene: 14. CDR3 protein: CASSPPHLLAETYEQYF. For the CDR3, the DNA is TGTGCCAGCAGTCCGCCCCACCTACTAGCGGAGACCTACGAGCAGTACTTC.

This clone has just a few counts. The chain joins TRBV11-2 to TRBJ1-6, with D hard to call. CDR3 length: 15 residues. The germline V gene encodes CDR1 SGHAT and CDR2 FQNNGV. Between the trimmed V and J ends, which lost 3 bases and 7 bases, there was a span of 13 bases. CDR3 nucleotide sequence: TGTGCCAGCAGCTTTGAGGGCCGACCGAATTCACCCCTCCACTTT. Translation gives CASSFEGRPNSPLHF.

Of note for this clone: At one end the junction does not follow the germline gene, possibly because of a read error. The chain links TRBV6-1 to TRBJ1-5, with D maybe TRBD1 (5 bases). The CDR3 length is 13 residues. CDR1 and CDR2 from the germline V gene are MNHNS and SASEGT. The CDR3 protein is CASSLGPNRPQRF. CDR3 DNA: TGTGCCAGCAGTCTGGGACCAAATCGGCCCCAGCGTTTT.

This clone was recorded many times. CDR3 sequence (DNA): TGTGCCAGCAAGAAATTTGGGCTAGCGGTAACTCCTGTCGGAGAGACCCAGTACTTC. This encodes CASKKFGLAVTPVGETQYF. The V gene is TRBV6-5, the J gene TRBJ2-5, with 7 bases matching TRBD2. The germline CDR1 and CDR2 sequences are MNHEY and SVGAGI. The V gene end was trimmed by 7 bases and the J gene end by 4 bases; junction bases not matched to a gene: 24. The CDR3 spans 19 residues.

The rearrangement joins TRBV24-1 to TRBJ1-2; D uncertain. CDR1 is KGHDR and CDR2 is SFDVKD in the germline V gene. V was clipped by 4 bases and J by 3 bases, with 8 bases between them. The CDR3 loop spans 13 amino acids. The CDR3 protein is CATSETADYGYTF. CDR3 bases: TGTGCCACCAGTGAGACGGCAGACTATGGCTACACCTTC.

This clone has ten or more counts. The gene calls are TRBV19 and TRBJ2-7, with a weak D call TRBD2 (6 bases). The CDR3 sequence is 13 residues long. Germline V gives CDR1 LNHDA, CDR2 SQIVND (reference sequence). Trimming took 6 bases from V and 2 from J, leaving 11 bases between them. This CDR3 is CASSNGGAYEQYF. CDR3 nucleotide sequence: TGTGCCAGTAGCAATGGAGGGGCCTACGAGCAGTACTTC.

By share of the sample, this clone is medium-sized. This chain uses TRBV27 with TRBJ2-1, with D tentatively TRBD2 (5 bases). The germline V gene encodes CDR1 MNHEY and CDR2 SMNVEV (reference sequence). Trimming stripped 5 bases from V and 0 bases from J, with 5 bases between. The CDR3 is 13 amino acids. CDR3: CASSGSSYNEQFF. CDR3 DNA sequence: TGTGCCAGCAGTGGGAGCTCCTACAATGAGCAGTTCTTC.

In its sample, this clone was seen many times. J is TRBJ1-5 and V is TRBV10-3, with TRBD1 matching 7 bases. CDR3 length equals 12 residues. CDR1 is ENHRY, CDR2 SYGVKD, per germline. For the CDR3, the DNA is TGTGCTACCGGGACAGTCAATCAGCCCCAGCATTTT. It yields the protein CATGTVNQPQHF.

This clone was detected many times. This may be a read error: a much more frequent sequence differs by one nucleotide. The chain links TRBV6-5 to TRBJ2-7; 8 positions agree with TRBD1. The CDR3 runs to 14 residues. V dropped 4 bases and J dropped 5; count of bases not matched to a gene: 7. Germline loops: CDR1 MNHEY, CDR2 SVGAGI. This CDR3 is CASSLRTGLHEQYF. CDR3 in DNA: TGTGCCAGCAGTTTGAGGACAGGGCTCCACGAGCAGTACTTC.